A selection of T cell receptor beta chains follows, all from one sample in a study of blood T cell repertoires in COVID-19. TCRdb's table, derived via immunoSEQ multiplex PCR, lists solely in-frame clones and lacks some. The sample lists over 35,000 clones, approximately 91% occurring once. The material sequenced was peripheral blood. These receptors were obtained from a human donor in a cohort sampled during active COVID-19. The CDR3 runs from the conserved cysteine through the conserved F or W. D genes are given only for firm matches. Not all rows give a size; the values are once, few, many and, for expanded clones, a class.

V	J	D	size	DNA	CDR3
TRBV25-1	TRBJ2-7	-	-	TGTGCCATTCTGACACCGAGTTACGAGCAGTACTTC	CAILTPSYEQYF
TRBV5-1	TRBJ1-5	-	few	TGCGCCAGCAGCTTGGGGGGGCGAAATCAGCCCCAGCATTTT	CASSLGGRNQPQHF
TRBV29-1	TRBJ1-1	TRBD1	-	TGCAGCGTCGAACACAGGGGGCGCATCCCCACTGAAGCTTTCTTT	CSVEHRGRIPTEAFF
TRBV5-4	TRBJ1-1	-	-	TGTGCCAGCAGCGCTTACAATACTGAAGCTTTCTTT	CASSAYNTEAFF
TRBV7-8	TRBJ2-7	-	-	TGTGCCAGCAGCTCCCCCGGAGAGGGCGCCCCCAACGAGCAGTACTTC	CASSSPGEGAPNEQYF
TRBV7-8	TRBJ1-1	-	-	TGTGCCAGCAGCGTTGACGGGGGGCGCAGCCCCCAGGGAGCTTTCTTT	CASSVDGGRSPQGAFF
TRBV11-3	TRBJ2-7	TRBD2	once	TGTGCCAGCAGCCCGCGGACTAGTGGGGCCTACGAGCAGTACTTC	CASSPRTSGAYEQYF
TRBV7-2	TRBJ1-5	-	-	TGTGCCAGCAGCTTAGTTGGGTCAGGGTTTAATCAGCCCCAGCATTTT	CASSLVGSGFNQPQHF
TRBV7-3	TRBJ2-3	TRBD2	-	TGTGCCAGCAGGCCTAGCGGGGGGAGCACAGATACGCAGTATTTT	CASRPSGGSTDTQYF
TRBV4-1	TRBJ2-1	TRBD2	-	TGCGCCAGCAGCCAAGAAGGCCTAGCGGGGGATGAGCAGTTCTTC	CASSQEGLAGDEQFF
TRBV3-1/TRBV3-2	TRBJ2-5	TRBD2	once	TGTGCCAGCAGCGATACCGCGGGGGAGTACCAAGAGACCCAGTACTTC	CASSDTAGEYQETQYF
TRBV28	TRBJ1-2	-	-	TGTGCCAGCAGTTATCCGGGGTTTCTTAACTATGGCTACACCTTC	CASSYPGFLNYGYTF
TRBV10-3	TRBJ1-5	TRBD1	once	TGTGCCATCAGCCAGAATTTACAGGGGAGCAATCAGCCCCAGCATTTT	CAISQNLQGSNQPQHF
TRBV6-5	TRBJ1-1	-	once	TGTGCCAGCAGAGTCGGGGGGCCTGGGAACACTGAAGCTTTCTTT	CASRVGGPGNTEAFF
TRBV15	TRBJ1-1	-	-	TGTGCCACCAACGGGAGGCACAGTAACACTGAAGCTTTCTTT	CATNGRHSNTEAFF
TRBV5-6	TRBJ2-7	-	-	TGTGCCAGCAGCTTAGGAGGGACCTTCTACGACGAGCAGTACTTC	CASSLGGTFYDEQYF
TRBV18	TRBJ2-2	TRBD1	-	TGTGCCAGCTCAGATGGACAGGGCAGTAGCACCGGGGAGCTGTTTTTT	CASSDGQGSSTGELFF
TRBV9	TRBJ2-5	-	-	TGTGCCAGCAGCGTACTAGCGTCTCAAGAGACCCAGTACTTC	CASSVLASQETQYF
TRBV18	TRBJ1-2	-	-	TGTGCCAGCTCACACGACTTGAACCGGGACTATGGCTACACCTTC	CASSHDLNRDYGYTF
TRBV7-6	TRBJ2-5	TRBD2	-	TGTGCCAGCAGCCAAGATAGCGGGCAAGAGACCCAGTACTTC	CASSQDSGQETQYF
TRBV3-1/TRBV3-2	TRBJ2-3	TRBD2	-	TGTGCCAGCAGCCATACAATGGGGTCCAGCGGGGGAACAGATACGCAGTATTTT	CASSHTMGSSGGTDTQYF
TRBV19	TRBJ1-5	TRBD1	-	TGTGCCAGTAAAAGGGACAGCTTGAATCAGCCCCAGCATTTT	CASKRDSLNQPQHF
TRBV19	TRBJ2-3	TRBD2	-	TGTGCCAGTAGTATAGCACTAGCGGGGGGACAATCAGATACGCAGTATTTT	CASSIALAGGQSDTQYF
TRBV6-5	TRBJ1-5	-	-	TGTGCCAGCAGACAGGTTGGGCAGCCCCAGCATTTT	CASRQVGQPQHF
TRBV7-3	TRBJ1-1	-	-	TGTGCCAGCAGCCCGACAGTCATGAACACTGAAGCTTTCTTT	CASSPTVMNTEAFF
TRBV5-6	TRBJ2-5	-	-	TGTGCCAGCCGTTTAAGGGTCTCGGGGGATTGGGAGACCCAGTACTTC	CASRLRVSGDWETQYF
TRBV27	TRBJ1-4	-	-	TGTGCCAGCAGTTTTGGGGGCGCAACTAATGAAAAACTGTTTTTT	CASSFGGATNEKLFF
TRBV3-1/TRBV3-2	TRBJ1-1	TRBD1	-	TGTGCCAGCAGCCAAGGGCTTGAGGGGGCCACTGAAGCTTTCTTT	CASSQGLEGATEAFF
TRBV6-5	TRBJ1-2	-	-	TGTGCCAGCATCACAGGCCACGGTGGCTACACCTTC	CASITGHGGYTF
TRBV19	TRBJ1-6	TRBD1	-	TGTGCCAGTAGCCTGGGACAGGCTCATTCACCCCTCCACTTT	CASSLGQAHSPLHF
TRBV19	TRBJ2-3	TRBD2	-	TGTGCCAGTAGTATCCCCCCCGGACTAGCGGGGGGGTTCAGGAGCACAGATACGCAGTATTTT	CASSIPPGLAGGFRSTDTQYF
TRBV18	TRBJ1-1	-	-	TGTGCCAGCTCACCGGATCAGGCTGCTGAAGCTTTCTTT	CASSPDQAAEAFF
TRBV5-3	TRBJ2-7	TRBD1	-	TGTGCCAGAAGCGTCGGACGGGACAGGGTCAACGAGCAGTACTTC	CARSVGRDRVNEQYF
TRBV5-1	TRBJ2-5	TRBD2	-	TGCGCCAGCAGCACGGGACTAGCAAAAGAGACCCAGTACTTC	CASSTGLAKETQYF
TRBV9	TRBJ2-3	TRBD1	-	TGTGCCAGCAGCCTCAGGGGGCATAACACAGATACGCAGTATTTT	CASSLRGHNTDTQYF
TRBV27	TRBJ2-2	TRBD2	-	TGTGCCAGCAGATTAGCGGGGGGTTCCGGGGAGCTGTTTTTT	CASRLAGGSGELFF
TRBV7-3	TRBJ2-6	TRBD1	-	TGTGCCAGCAGCTTAAAAGGGGACAGGGGGCTTGGGGCCAACGTCCTGACTTTC	CASSLKGDRGLGANVLTF
TRBV29-1	TRBJ1-2	-	-	TGCAGCCCAAGGTCCGTTCCGGACCGTAGGGGCGGCTACACCTTC	CSPRSVPDRRGGYTF
TRBV28	TRBJ2-5	TRBD2	-	TGTGCCAGCAGTTTGGGCAGTGGGACTACACAAGAGACCCAGTACTTC	CASSLGSGTTQETQYF
TRBV5-1	TRBJ2-3	TRBD1	-	TGCGCCAGCGCTATCGACAGGGGCGACACAGATACGCAGTATTTT	CASAIDRGDTDTQYF
TRBV30	TRBJ1-1	TRBD1	few	TGTGCCTGGAGGACAGGGCTGAACACTGAAGCTTTCTTT	CAWRTGLNTEAFF
TRBV20-1	TRBJ1-2	-	few	TGCAGTGCTAGTAAGGAGTACGGTGGCTACACCTTC	CSASKEYGGYTF
TRBV27	TRBJ1-2	-	-	TGTGCCAGCAGTTTGACAAAAAACCCCCCGGCCTATGGCTACACCTTC	CASSLTKNPPAYGYTF
TRBV4-1	TRBJ1-6	TRBD1	-	TGCGCCAGCAGATTCGGGACAGGGTTGAATTCACCCCTCCACTTT	CASRFGTGLNSPLHF
TRBV7-9	TRBJ2-7	TRBD2	-	TGTGCCAGCAGCGACTCCGGGACTACCCCCTACGAGCAGTACTTC	CASSDSGTTPYEQYF